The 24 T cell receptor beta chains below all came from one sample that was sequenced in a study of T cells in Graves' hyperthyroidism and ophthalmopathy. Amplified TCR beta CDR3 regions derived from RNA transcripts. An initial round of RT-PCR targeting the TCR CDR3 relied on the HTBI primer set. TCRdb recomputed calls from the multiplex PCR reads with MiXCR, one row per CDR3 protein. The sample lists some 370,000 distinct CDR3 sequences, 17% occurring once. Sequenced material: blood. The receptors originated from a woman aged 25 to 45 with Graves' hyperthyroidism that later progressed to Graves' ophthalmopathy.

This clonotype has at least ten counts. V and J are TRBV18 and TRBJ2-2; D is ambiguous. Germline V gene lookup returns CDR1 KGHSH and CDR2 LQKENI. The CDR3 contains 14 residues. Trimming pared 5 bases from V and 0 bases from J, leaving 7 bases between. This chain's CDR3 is CASSKDANTGELFF. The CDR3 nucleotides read TGTGCCAGCTCAAAAGACGCGAACACCGGGGAGCTGTTTTTT. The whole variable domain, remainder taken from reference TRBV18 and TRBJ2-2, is NAGVMQNPRHLVRRRGQEARLRCSPMKGHSHVYWYRQLPEEGLKFMVYLQKENIIDESGMPKERFSAEFPKEGPSILRIQQVVRGDSAAYFCASSKDANTGELFFGEGSRLTVL.

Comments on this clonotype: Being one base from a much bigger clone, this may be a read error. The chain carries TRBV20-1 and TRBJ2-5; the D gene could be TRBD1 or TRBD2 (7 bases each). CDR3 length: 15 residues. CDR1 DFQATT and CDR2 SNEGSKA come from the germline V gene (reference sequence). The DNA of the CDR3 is TGCGGTGCTAGGGAGGGGGCCCTTAACCAAGAGACCCAGTACTTC. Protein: CGAREGALNQETQYF.

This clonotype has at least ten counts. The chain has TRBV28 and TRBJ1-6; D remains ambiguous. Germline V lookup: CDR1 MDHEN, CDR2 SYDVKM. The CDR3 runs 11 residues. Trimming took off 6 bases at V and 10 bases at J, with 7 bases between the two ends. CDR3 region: CASRRNSPLHF. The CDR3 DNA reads TGTGCCAGCAGAAGGAACTCACCCCTCCACTTT.

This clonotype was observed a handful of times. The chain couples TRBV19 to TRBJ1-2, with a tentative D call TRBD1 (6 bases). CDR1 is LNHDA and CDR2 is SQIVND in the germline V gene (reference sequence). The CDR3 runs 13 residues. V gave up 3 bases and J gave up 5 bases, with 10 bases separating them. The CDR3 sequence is CASSIGGAYGYTF. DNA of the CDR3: TGTGCCAGTAGTATCGGGGGCGCGTATGGCTACACCTTC.

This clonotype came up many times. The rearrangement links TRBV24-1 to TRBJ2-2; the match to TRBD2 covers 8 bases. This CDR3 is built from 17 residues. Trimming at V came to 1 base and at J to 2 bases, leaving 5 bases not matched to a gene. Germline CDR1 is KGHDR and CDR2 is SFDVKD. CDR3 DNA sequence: TGTGCCACCAGTGATTTTACCGGGAGGGGTAACACCGGGGAGCTGTTTTTT. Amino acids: CATSDFTGRGNTGELFF.

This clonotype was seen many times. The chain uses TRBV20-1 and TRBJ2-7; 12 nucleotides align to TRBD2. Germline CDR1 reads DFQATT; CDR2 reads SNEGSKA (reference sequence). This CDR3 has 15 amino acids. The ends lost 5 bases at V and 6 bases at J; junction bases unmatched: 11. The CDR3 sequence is CSAAQPGLAGREQYF. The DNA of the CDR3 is TGCAGTGCTGCCCAACCGGGACTAGCGGGTCGCGAGCAGTACTTC.

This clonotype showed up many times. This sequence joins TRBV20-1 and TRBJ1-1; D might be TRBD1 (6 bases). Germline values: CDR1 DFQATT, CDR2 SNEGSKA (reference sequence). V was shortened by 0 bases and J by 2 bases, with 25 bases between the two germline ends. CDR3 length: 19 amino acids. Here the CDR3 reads CSARDHWFVTLQGNTEAFF. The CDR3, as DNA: TGCAGTGCTAGAGATCATTGGTTTGTGACGCTACAGGGAAACACTGAAGCTTTCTTT.

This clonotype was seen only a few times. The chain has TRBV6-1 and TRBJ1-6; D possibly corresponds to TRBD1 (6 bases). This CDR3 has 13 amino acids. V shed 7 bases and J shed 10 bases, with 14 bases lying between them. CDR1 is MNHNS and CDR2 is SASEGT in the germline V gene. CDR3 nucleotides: TGTGCCAGCACCCACAGGGTCGAATCACCCCTCCACTTT. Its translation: CASTHRVESPLHF.

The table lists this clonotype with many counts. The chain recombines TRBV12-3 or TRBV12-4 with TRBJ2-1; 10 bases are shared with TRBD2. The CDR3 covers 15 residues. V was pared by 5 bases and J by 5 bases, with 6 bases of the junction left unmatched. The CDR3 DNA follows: TGTGCCAGCAGTGATCTAGCGGGAGTTAACAATGAGCAGTTCTTC. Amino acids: CASSDLAGVNNEQFF.

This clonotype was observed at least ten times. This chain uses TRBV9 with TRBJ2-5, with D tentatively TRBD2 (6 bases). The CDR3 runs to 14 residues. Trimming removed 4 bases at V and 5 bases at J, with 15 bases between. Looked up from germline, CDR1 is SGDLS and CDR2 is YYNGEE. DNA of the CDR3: TGTGCCAGCAGCCCAGAAGGAGGGTGGGAGACCCAGTACTTC. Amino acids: CASSPEGGWETQYF.

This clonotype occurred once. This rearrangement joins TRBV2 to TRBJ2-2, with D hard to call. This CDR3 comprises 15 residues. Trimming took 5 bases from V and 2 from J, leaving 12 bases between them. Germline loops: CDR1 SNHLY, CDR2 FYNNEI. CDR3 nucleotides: TGTGCCAGCAGTTGTCAAACGTCTAACACCGGGGAGCTGTTTTTT. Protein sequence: CASSCQTSNTGELFF.

In nucleotides, the CDR3 is TGCGCCAGCAGCTTGGGGATAGCGGGAGTAGGTTCCGACGAGCAGTACTTC. It translates to CASSLGIAGVGSDEQYF. The gene calls are TRBV5-1 and TRBJ2-7; 9 bases map to TRBD2. The germline V gene encodes CDR1 SGHRS and CDR2 YFSETQ. The V segment lost 0 bases and the J segment 5 bases; nucleotides outside the gene matches: 12. CDR3 length: 17 amino acids.

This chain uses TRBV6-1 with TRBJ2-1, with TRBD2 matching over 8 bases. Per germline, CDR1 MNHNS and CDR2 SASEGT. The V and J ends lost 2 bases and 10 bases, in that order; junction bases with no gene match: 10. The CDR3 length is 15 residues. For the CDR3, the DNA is TGTGCCAGCAGTGAACTGGCGGGAGGCCCGCCGGAGCAGTTCTTC. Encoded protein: CASSELAGGPPEQFF.

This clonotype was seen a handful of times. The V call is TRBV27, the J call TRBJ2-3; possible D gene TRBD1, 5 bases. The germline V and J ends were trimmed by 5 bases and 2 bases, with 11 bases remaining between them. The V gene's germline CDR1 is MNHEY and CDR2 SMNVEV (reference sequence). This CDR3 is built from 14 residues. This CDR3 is CASSPQTVTDTQYF. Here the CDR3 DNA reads TGTGCCAGCAGTCCACAGACAGTCACAGATACGCAGTATTTT.

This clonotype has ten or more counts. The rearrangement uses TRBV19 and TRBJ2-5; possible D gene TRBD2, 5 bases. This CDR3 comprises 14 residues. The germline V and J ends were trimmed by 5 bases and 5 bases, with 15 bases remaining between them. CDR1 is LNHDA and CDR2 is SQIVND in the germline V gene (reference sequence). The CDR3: CASSSLLDPETQYF. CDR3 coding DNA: TGTGCCAGTAGTTCGCTACTAGATCCCGAGACCCAGTACTTC.

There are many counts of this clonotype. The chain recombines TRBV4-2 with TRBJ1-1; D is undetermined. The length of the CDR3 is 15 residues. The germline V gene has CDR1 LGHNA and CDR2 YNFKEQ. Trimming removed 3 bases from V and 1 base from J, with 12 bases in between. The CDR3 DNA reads TGTGCCAGCAGCCAGGGTCGGGTAAGGAACACTGAAGCTTTCTTT. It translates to CASSQGRVRNTEAFF.

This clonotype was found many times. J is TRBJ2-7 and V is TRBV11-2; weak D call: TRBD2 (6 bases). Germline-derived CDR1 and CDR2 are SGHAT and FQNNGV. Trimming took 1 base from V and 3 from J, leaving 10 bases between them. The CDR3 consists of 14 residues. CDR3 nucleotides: TGTGCCAGCAGCTTAGTTAGCGGACTCTACGAGCAGTACTTC. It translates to CASSLVSGLYEQYF.

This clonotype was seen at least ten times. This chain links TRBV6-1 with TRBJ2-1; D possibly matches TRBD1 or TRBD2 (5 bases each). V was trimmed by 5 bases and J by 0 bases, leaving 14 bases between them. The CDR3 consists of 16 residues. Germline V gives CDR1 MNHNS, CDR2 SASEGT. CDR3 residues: CASSLGPTFSYNEQFF. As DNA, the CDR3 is TGTGCCAGCAGTTTGGGACCGACCTTCTCCTACAATGAGCAGTTCTTC.

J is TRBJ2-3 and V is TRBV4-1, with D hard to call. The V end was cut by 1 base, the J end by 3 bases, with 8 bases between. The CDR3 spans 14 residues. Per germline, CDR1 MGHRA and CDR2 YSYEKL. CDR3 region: CASSQVGRTDTQYF. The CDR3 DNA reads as TGCGCCAGCAGCCAAGTAGGGCGTACAGATACGCAGTATTTT.

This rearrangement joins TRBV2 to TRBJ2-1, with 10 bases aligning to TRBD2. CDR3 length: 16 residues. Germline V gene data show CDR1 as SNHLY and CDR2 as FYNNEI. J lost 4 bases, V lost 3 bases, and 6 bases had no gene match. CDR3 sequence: CASSEVVAGGYNEQFF. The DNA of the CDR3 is TGTGCCAGCAGTGAGGTCGTAGCGGGAGGTTACAATGAGCAGTTCTTC.

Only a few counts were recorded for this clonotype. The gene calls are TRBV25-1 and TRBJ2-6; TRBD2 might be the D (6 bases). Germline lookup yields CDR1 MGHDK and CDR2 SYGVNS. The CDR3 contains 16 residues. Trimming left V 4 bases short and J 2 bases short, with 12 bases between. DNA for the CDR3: TGTGCCAGCAGTGTCCCGGGGGAGGCTGGGGCCAACGTCCTGACTTTC. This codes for CASSVPGEAGANVLTF.

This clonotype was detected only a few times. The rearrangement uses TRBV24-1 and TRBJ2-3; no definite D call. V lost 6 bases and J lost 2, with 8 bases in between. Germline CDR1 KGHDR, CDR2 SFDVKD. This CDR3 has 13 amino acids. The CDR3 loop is CATSFGNTDTQYF. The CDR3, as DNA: TGTGCCACCAGTTTCGGAAACACAGATACGCAGTATTTT.

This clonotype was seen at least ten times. CDR3 amino acids: CAWSTPTGSYEQYF. CDR3 coding DNA: TGTGCCTGGAGTACTCCCACGGGGTCCTACGAGCAGTACTTC. The chain combines TRBV30 with TRBJ2-7, with D possibly being TRBD2 (5 bases). V dropped 2 bases and J dropped 1 base, with 12 bases sitting between them. The CDR3 totals 14 residues. CDR1 GTSNPN and CDR2 SVGIG come from the germline V gene (reference sequence).

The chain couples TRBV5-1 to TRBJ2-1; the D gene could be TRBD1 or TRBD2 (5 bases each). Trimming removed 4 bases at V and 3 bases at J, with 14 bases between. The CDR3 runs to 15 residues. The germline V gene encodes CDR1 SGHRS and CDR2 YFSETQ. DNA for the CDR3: TGCGCCAGCAGCCCGGGGACCTCACTCTACAATGAGCAGTTCTTC. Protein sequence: CASSPGTSLYNEQFF.